This T cell receptor beta chain appears in the sequencing data of a study of blood T cell repertoires in COVID-19. At the level of the study: From the United States, Italy and Spain came samples of acute and convalescent COVID-19.

This CDR3 region has 15 residues. CDR1 is SGHDT, CDR2 YYEEEE, per germline. Trimming took 4 bases from V and 5 from J, leaving 15 bases between them. Original methodology: Amplification with reference gene primers provided the estimates of nucleated cell counts. Only in-frame clones appear in the TCRdb table, and some are missing; sequencing was by immunoSEQ multiplex PCR. D and trimming were read from the DNA, whereas the V and J calls and clone size are those reported in that table. The sample holds 200,000 to 250,000 clones, 84% seen once. Recruits, aged roughly 18 to 95 years, lived in around 24 US areas. Cohort allocation depended upon clinical history that participants reported.

Sample: PBMCs or T cells enriched from blood (not recorded which). This receptor was taken from a woman aged 40 to 55 who had recovered from COVID-19. The chain recombines TRBV5-6 with TRBJ1-4; D might be TRBD1 (5 bases). CDR3 bases: TGTGCCAGCAGCACGACTGGGGGAGGGAATGAAAAACTGTTTTTT. Protein sequence: CASSTTGGGNEKLFF. The variable domain in full, with the rest retrieved from reference TRBV5-6 and TRBJ1-4, is DAGVTQSPTHLIKTRGQQVTLRCSPKSGHDTVSWYQQALGQGPQFIFQYYEEEERQRGNFPDRFSGHQFPNYSSELNVNALLLGDSALYLCASSTTGGGNEKLFFGSGTQLSVL.